This T cell receptor (beta chain) originates from a study of cytomegalovirus exposure and HLA in healthy donors. General observations from the study: A later analysis associated some 16,000 TCR beta sequences with HLA alleles at a 0.05 false discovery rate.

The CDR3 is 16 residues long. V lost 4 bases to trimming and J lost 2 bases; unmatched junction nucleotides: 7. Germline loops: CDR1 SGHRS, CDR2 YFSETQ. The study ran its PCR with 60 Vbeta and 13 Jbeta primers. Sequenced by immunoSEQ multiplex PCR; TCRdb stores in-frame clones only, minus some. The table includes 150,000 to 200,000 clones, around 86% detected once. As to this clone: Its specificity is unknown.

This sequence originates from a woman under 30 in good health and CMV-seronegative. Sequencing input: PBMCs. The chain links TRBV5-1 to TRBJ1-2, with 11 bases fitting TRBD1. The CDR3 nucleotides read TGCGCCAGCAGCCCCGTGGACAGGGGGCTGAACTATGGCTACACCTTC. Residues: CASSPVDRGLNYGYTF.